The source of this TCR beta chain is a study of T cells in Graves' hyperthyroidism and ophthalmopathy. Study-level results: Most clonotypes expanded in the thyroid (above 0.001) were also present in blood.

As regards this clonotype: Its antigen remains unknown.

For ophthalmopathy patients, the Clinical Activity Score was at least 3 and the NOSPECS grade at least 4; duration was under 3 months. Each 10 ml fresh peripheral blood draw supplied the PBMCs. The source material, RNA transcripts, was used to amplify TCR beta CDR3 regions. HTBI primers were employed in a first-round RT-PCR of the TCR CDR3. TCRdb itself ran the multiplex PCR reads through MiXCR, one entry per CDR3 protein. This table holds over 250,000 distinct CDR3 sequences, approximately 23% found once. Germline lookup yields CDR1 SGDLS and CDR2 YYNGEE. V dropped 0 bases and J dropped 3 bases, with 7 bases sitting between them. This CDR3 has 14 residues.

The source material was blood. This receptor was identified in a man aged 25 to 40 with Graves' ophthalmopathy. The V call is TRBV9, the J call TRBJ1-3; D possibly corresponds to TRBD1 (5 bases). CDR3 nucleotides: TGTGCCAGCAGCGTAGGACAGTATGGAAACACCATATATTTT. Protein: CASSVGQYGNTIYF.